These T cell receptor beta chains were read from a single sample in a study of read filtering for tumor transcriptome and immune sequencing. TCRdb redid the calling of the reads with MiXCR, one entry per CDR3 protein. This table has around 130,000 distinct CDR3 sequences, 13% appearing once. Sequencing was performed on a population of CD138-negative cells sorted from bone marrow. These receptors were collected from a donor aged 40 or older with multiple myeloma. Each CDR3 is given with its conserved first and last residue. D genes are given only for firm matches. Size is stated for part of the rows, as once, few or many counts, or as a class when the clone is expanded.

CASSTAGTGDTEAFF | TGCGCCAGCAGCACCGCCGGGACAGGGGACACTGAAGCTTTCTTT | - | TRBJ1-1 | TRBV5-1 | TRBD1
CSFVGGGPLRNEQFF | TGCAGCTTCGTTGGCGGGGGACCTTTACGGAATGAGCAGTTCTTC | many | TRBJ2-1 | TRBV29-1 | TRBD2
CASSFRDRGLNEQFF | TGTGCCAGCAGCTTCCGGGACAGGGGGCTAAATGAGCAGTTCTTC | many | TRBJ2-1 | TRBV7-2 | TRBD1
CASSQYRIYGRTEAFF | TGCGCCAGCAGCCAGTACAGGATCTACGGTCGAACTGAAGCTTTCTTT | many | TRBJ1-1 | TRBV4-1 | -
CSARDLGTEAFF | TGCAGTGCTAGAGATTTGGGAACTGAAGCTTTCTTT | - | TRBJ1-1 | TRBV20-1 | -
CASSWGLAGGSYNEQFF | TGTGCCAGCAGCTGGGGACTAGCGGGAGGCTCCTACAATGAGCAGTTCTTC | many | TRBJ2-1 | TRBV5-6 | TRBD2
CASSQDGLPGNEQFF | TGCGCCAGCAGCCAAGATGGCCTCCCGGGGAATGAGCAGTTCTTC | many | TRBJ2-1 | TRBV4-1 | -
CASKDLGLAGGPRTQYF | TGTGCCAGCAAAGACCTTGGACTGGCGGGAGGACCTAGGACCCAGTACTTC | few | TRBJ2-5 | TRBV12-3/TRBV12-4 | TRBD2
CASSTGTSDAKNIQYF | TGTGCCAGCTCAACGGGGACTAGCGACGCCAAAAACATTCAGTACTTC | many | TRBJ2-4 | TRBV18 | TRBD2
CASRVTSGTGELFF | TGTGCCAGCAGGGTTACTAGCGGCACCGGGGAGCTGTTTTTT | many | TRBJ2-2 | TRBV7-2 | TRBD2
CASGRDDRGRSPLHF | TGTGCCAGCGGCCGAGATGACAGGGGACGGTCACCCCTCCACTTT | - | TRBJ1-6 | TRBV4-2 | TRBD1
CAWSGPWSQYF | TGTGCCTGGAGTGGGCCATGGAGTCAGTACTTC | many | TRBJ2-7 | TRBV30 | -
CASSPPGLAGVAQYF | TGTGCCAGCAGTCCGCCGGGACTAGCGGGAGTAGCCCAGTACTTC | many | TRBJ2-5 | TRBV12-3/TRBV12-4 | TRBD2
CASSLGVEIIYEQYF | TGTGCCAGTAGCCTGGGGGTAGAGATCATCTACGAGCAGTACTTC | - | TRBJ2-7 | TRBV19 | -
CASSPNGRANYGYTF | TGTGCCAGCAGCCCAAACGGAAGAGCTAACTATGGCTACACCTTC | - | TRBJ1-2 | TRBV11-3 | -
CASSTESREASGYPGDEQFF | TGTGCCAGCAGCACGGAAAGCAGGGAGGCTAGCGGCTACCCAGGGGATGAGCAGTTCTTC | few | TRBJ2-1 | TRBV21-1 | -
CASSRRGNSYEQYF | TGTGCCAGCAGTAGAAGGGGTAACTCCTACGAGCAGTACTTC | many | TRBJ2-7 | TRBV6-2/TRBV6-3 | -
CSVEATATDF | TGCAGCGTTGAAGCTACCGCAACAGACTTC | many | TRBJ2-5 | TRBV29-1 | -
CASSLADRESSYEQYF | TGTGCCAGCAGCTTAGCGGACAGGGAGAGCTCCTACGAGCAGTACTTC | many | TRBJ2-7 | TRBV7-9 | TRBD1
CASSSRQGIGNTEAFF | TGTGCCAGCAGCTCGAGACAGGGTATAGGGAACACTGAAGCTTTCTTT | - | TRBJ1-1 | TRBV11-3 | TRBD1
CASSYVGDTQYF | TGTGCCAGCAGTTACGTCGGAGATACGCAGTATTTT | - | TRBJ2-3 | TRBV6-6 | -
CSARALAGTSGSRSYEQYF | TGCAGTGCTAGAGCCCTGGCAGGGACTAGCGGGAGTAGGTCCTACGAGCAGTACTTC | many | TRBJ2-7 | TRBV20-1 | TRBD2
CASSLPVNNEQFF | TGTGCCAGCAGCTTACCGGTTAACAATGAGCAGTTCTTC | many | TRBJ2-1 | TRBV7-9 | -
CASSVSSAYEQYF | TGTGCCAGCAGCGTAAGTTCAGCCTACGAGCAGTACTTC | many | TRBJ2-7 | TRBV9 | -
CASRLGTAGRNIQYF | TGTGCCAGTAGGCTCGGGACAGCGGGGCGAAACATTCAGTACTTC | many | TRBJ2-4 | TRBV19 | -
CASSRGDSPLHF | TGTGCCAGCAGCAGGGGGGATTCACCCCTCCACTTT | - | TRBJ1-6 | TRBV11-2 | -
CSARDQVTEAFF | TGCAGTGCTAGAGATCAGGTCACTGAAGCTTTCTTT | - | TRBJ1-1 | TRBV20-1 | -
CSASPGVFVTEAFF | TGCAGTGCTAGCCCGGGGGTATTCGTAACTGAAGCTTTCTTT | - | TRBJ1-1 | TRBV20-1 | -
CASSLASSGQHEQFF | TGTGCCAGCAGCTTAGCGTCTAGCGGGCAACATGAGCAGTTCTTC | many | TRBJ2-1 | TRBV7-9 | TRBD2
CASSYGGLRGEIQYF | TGTGCCAGCAGTTACGGGGGCCTACGAGGAGAGATCCAGTACTTC | many | TRBJ2-5 | TRBV6-5 | -
CSARDPGTRSSYNEQFF | TGCAGTGCTAGAGACCCCGGGACTCGGAGCTCCTACAATGAGCAGTTCTTC | - | TRBJ2-1 | TRBV20-1 | -
CSARAPSGTRTYNEQFF | TGCAGTGCTAGAGCCCCTTCCGGGACGAGGACCTACAATGAGCAGTTCTTC | many | TRBJ2-1 | TRBV20-1 | -
CASSERRVRGNTIYF | TGTGCCAGCAGTGAACGGAGGGTCAGAGGAAACACCATATATTTT | - | TRBJ1-3 | TRBV2 | -
CASTLPGGVEQFF | TGTGCCAGCACCTTACCAGGGGGGGTTGAGCAGTTCTTC | many | TRBJ2-1 | TRBV6-1 | -
CASSLDRARGYTF | TGTGCCAGCAGCTTGGACAGGGCGCGGGGCTACACCTTC | - | TRBJ1-2 | TRBV3-1 | TRBD1
CASSSRGPGELFF | TGTGCCAGCAGCTCCCGTGGCCCCGGGGAGCTGTTTTTT | many | TRBJ2-2 | TRBV7-3 | -